The sequence of this T cell receptor (beta chain) was determined in a study of blood T cell repertoires in COVID-19. Overall study: Sources were T cells, B-cell-depleted T cells, or PBMCs; the material itself was cDNA or gDNA.

The data were produced by immunoSEQ multiplex PCR, yet TCRdb's version contains in-frame clones alone and is incomplete. This sample has some 160,000 clones, with around nine tenths found just once. The J segment lost 6 bases and the V segment lost 6 bases, leaving 7 bases of the junction unmatched. The CDR3 is made up of 14 amino acids. The germline CDR1 and CDR2 sequences are MNHNY and SVGAGI (reference sequence). The sequence was collected from a woman older than 75 with COVID-19, enrolled during active disease. This chain connects TRBV6-6 to TRBJ1-2; 10 bases are a match to TRBD1. The sample consisted of peripheral blood. The CDR3 reads CASRRQGAPNGYTF. CDR3 DNA: TGTGCCAGCAGGAGACAGGGGGCTCCTAATGGCTACACCTTC.